These 19 T cell receptor beta chains came from one sample sequenced in a study of T cells after yellow fever vaccination. MiXCR was run by TCRdb on the 5' RACE reads, yielding one entry per CDR3 protein. The table has 360,000 or so distinct CDR3 sequences, under 14% seen once. The source was PBMCs, collected on the day of the first yellow fever vaccination. These receptor sequences come from a man aged 18 to 35 who received the YFV17D yellow fever vaccine.

The rearrangement links TRBV5-6 to TRBJ1-1; TRBD1 is a possible D gene (6 bases). Germline V gene data show CDR1 as SGHDT and CDR2 as YYEEEE. This CDR3 is built from 15 residues. Between the trimmed V and J ends, which lost 3 bases and 3 bases, there was a span of 15 bases. For the CDR3, the DNA is TGTGCCAGCAGCTCCGTACAGGGTGGTGACACTGAAGCTTTCTTT. This codes for CASSSVQGGDTEAFF. Together with reference TRBV5-6 and TRBJ1-1, the CDR3 gives the full variable domain: DAGVTQSPTHLIKTRGQQVTLRCSPKSGHDTVSWYQQALGQGPQFIFQYYEEEERQRGNFPDRFSGHQFPNYSSELNVNALLLGDSALYLCASSSVQGGDTEAFFGQGTRLTVV.

This clonotype was found many times. The V gene is TRBV5-1, the J gene TRBJ2-2; 7 nucleotides line up with TRBD1. From germline, CDR1 is SGHRS and CDR2 YFSETQ. The junction had 6 bases not matched to a gene; V was cut back by 5 bases and J by 5 bases. This CDR3 region has 14 residues. The CDR3, as DNA: TGCGCCAGCAGACCGACAGGGACGACCGGGGAGCTGTTTTTT. This encodes CASRPTGTTGELFF.

Here the CDR3 DNA reads TGCAGCGTTGACGGGCCAAGGGAGGGGCCCCAAAGCAATGAGCAGTTCTTC. Encoded protein: CSVDGPREGPQSNEQFF. The rearrangement links TRBV29-1 to TRBJ2-1, with 7 positions matching TRBD2. The V gene end was trimmed by 3 bases and the J gene end by 6 bases; junction bases not matched to a gene: 17. The germline V gene has CDR1 SQVTM and CDR2 ANQGSEA. The CDR3 runs to 17 residues.

The genes are TRBV7-2 and TRBJ2-3, with 8 bases lining up with TRBD2. This CDR3 is 13 amino acids long. Germline CDR1 and CDR2: SGHTA and FQGNSA. Unmatched junction bases numbered 7, after V lost 6 bases and J lost 8 bases. The CDR3 DNA is TGTGCCAGCAGGCGGGATCGGGGGGGTACGCAGTATTTT. Translated, it gives CASRRDRGGTQYF. Based on the CDR3 plus reference TRBV7-2 and TRBJ2-3, the full variable domain is GAGVSQSPSNKVTEKGKDVELRCDPISGHTALYWYRQSLGQGLEFLIYFQGNSAPDKSGLPSDRFSAERTGGSVSTLTIQRTQQEDSAVYLCASRRDRGGTQYFGPGTRLTVL.

A word on this clonotype: With a much larger clone just one base away, this may be a read error. The chain links TRBV29-1 to TRBJ1-2; 8 bases line up with TRBD1. CDR1 and CDR2 from the germline V gene are SQVTM and ANQGSEA. CDR3 length: 12 residues. CDR3 DNA sequence: TGCAACGTTGGGGACAGGAACTATGGCTACACCTTC. This encodes CNVGDRNYGYTF. Combining the CDR3 with reference TRBV29-1 and TRBJ1-2 gives the whole variable domain SAVISQKPSRDICQRGTSLTIQCQVDSQVTMMFWYRQQPGQSLTLIATANQGSEATYESGFVIDKFPISRPNLTFSTLTVSNMSPEDSSIYLCNVGDRNYGYTFGSGTRLTVV.

In this sample, this clonotype turned up many times. V is TRBV11-2 and J is TRBJ2-5, with 14 bases identical to TRBD2. The V and J ends lost 0 bases and 5 bases, in that order; junction bases with no gene match: 8. This CDR3 region has 18 residues. The germline V gene encodes CDR1 SGHAT and CDR2 FQNNGV. CDR3 in amino acids: CASSLDAGLAGGQETQYF. For the CDR3, the DNA is TGTGCCAGCAGCTTAGATGCTGGACTAGCGGGGGGCCAGGAGACCCAGTACTTC.

The sample holds a few counts of this clonotype. The V call is TRBV6-1, the J call TRBJ1-6; 9 bases are a match to TRBD1. The CDR3 consists of 15 residues. Looked up from germline, CDR1 is MNHNS and CDR2 is SASEGT. V was pared by 7 bases and J by 10 bases, with 11 bases of the junction left unmatched. This CDR3 reads CASTGAGQGNSPLHF. DNA of the CDR3: TGTGCCAGCACCGGGGCGGGACAGGGCAACTCACCCCTCCACTTT.

This clonotype was recorded a few times. The limits of the CDR3 on the DNA are not certain, so only TCRdb's listed CDR3 is given. The chain combines TRBV28 with TRBJ2-2; TRBD1 is taken as the D call from the table, unchecked against the DNA. The CDR3 spans 16 residues, counting both ends. Looked up from germline, CDR1 is MDHEN and CDR2 is SYDVKM. The CDR3 sequence: CASSFGEGANTGELFF.

This clonotype was counted a few times. The rearrangement uses TRBV28 and TRBJ2-5; possible D gene TRBD2, 6 bases. V was trimmed by 5 bases and J by 0 bases, leaving 10 bases between them. The CDR3 consists of 14 residues. CDR1 and CDR2 from the germline V gene are MDHEN and SYDVKM. The CDR3: CASSRDSYQETQYF. The CDR3 nucleotides read TGTGCCAGCAGTCGGGACTCCTACCAAGAGACCCAGTACTTC.

The V call is TRBV6-5, the J call TRBJ1-2, with D unresolved. V was clipped by 3 bases and J by 5 bases, with 10 bases between them. Germline loops: CDR1 MNHEY, CDR2 SVGAGI. The length of the CDR3 is 13 residues. CDR3: CASSYAGDYGYTF. Here the CDR3 DNA reads TGTGCCAGCAGTTATGCAGGCGATTATGGCTACACCTTC.

In its sample, this clonotype was seen a few times. In DNA form, the CDR3 reads TGCAGTGGTGGGCAGGGCGGCACAGATACGCAGTATTTT. This encodes CSGGQGGTDTQYF. The V call is TRBV20-1, the J call TRBJ2-3; maybe TRBD1 (5 bases). V lost 7 bases to trimming and J lost 1 base, with 12 bases between them. The CDR3 runs to 13 residues. CDR1 is DFQATT and CDR2 is SNEGSKA in the germline V gene (reference sequence).

This chain connects TRBV6-5 to TRBJ1-3; D is ambiguous. The CDR3 has 15 amino acids. The ends were cut back, 1 base at V and 2 bases at J, with 9 bases in the middle. The germline V gene encodes CDR1 MNHEY and CDR2 SVGAGI. DNA of the CDR3: TGTGCCAGCAGTTACTTATCCCTAACTGGAAACACCATATATTTT. Its protein is CASSYLSLTGNTIYF.

This clonotype was detected ten times or more. The chain links TRBV7-2 to TRBJ2-2, with 9 bases that match TRBD2. The CDR3 has 14 residues. V gave up 5 bases and J gave up 6 bases; unmatched junction bases: 4. In germline, CDR1 is SGHTA, CDR2 FQGNSA. CDR3 in amino acids: CASSAGLASGELFF. The CDR3, as DNA: TGTGCCAGCAGCGCGGGACTAGCCTCCGGGGAGCTGTTTTTT.

This clonotype was seen a handful of times. The chain recombines TRBV7-2 with TRBJ2-3, with D unclear. V was trimmed by 5 bases and J by 7 bases, leaving 10 bases between them. Germline V gene sequence: CDR1 SGHTA, CDR2 FQGNSA. The CDR3 totals 12 residues. Here the CDR3 DNA reads TGTGCCAGCAGCAGGGATGCCAATACGCAGTATTTT. Its translation is CASSRDANTQYF.

This clonotype was found many times. J is TRBJ2-5 and V is TRBV12-3 or TRBV12-4, with TRBD1 matching 9 bases. The CDR3 sequence is 14 residues long. The V gene end was trimmed by 7 bases and the J gene end by 5 bases; junction bases not matched to a gene: 8. CDR3 in DNA: TGTGCCAGCACCCTGGACAGGGGAGTGGAGACCCAGTACTTC. Protein sequence: CASTLDRGVETQYF.

This clonotype was seen only a few times. The CDR3 DNA follows: TGCAGTGCTAGAGATAGGCTAGGGGTAGCAGATACGCAGTATTTT. It translates to CSARDRLGVADTQYF. The rearrangement links TRBV20-1 to TRBJ2-3, with D maybe TRBD1 (5 bases). Germline V gene lookup returns CDR1 DFQATT and CDR2 SNEGSKA (reference sequence). This CDR3 is built from 15 residues. The V end lost 0 bases, the J end lost 4 bases, and 14 bases lay between the germline ends.

The CDR3, as DNA: TGTGCCAGCAGTTTAGGGATAAGATCTGGAAACACCATATATTTT. Its protein product is CASSLGIRSGNTIYF. This rearrangement joins TRBV12-3 or TRBV12-4 to TRBJ1-3; no reliable D call. Trimming left V 1 base short and J 1 base short, with 8 bases between. This CDR3 contains 15 residues.

The rearrangement joins TRBV6-2 or TRBV6-3 to TRBJ2-1; 9 bases map to TRBD1. V gave up 6 bases and J gave up 15 bases; unmatched junction bases: 9. The CDR3 loop spans 12 amino acids. CDR1 is MNHEY and CDR2 is SVGEGT in the germline V gene. This chain's CDR3 is CASSLSGTGWFF. The DNA of the CDR3 is TGTGCCAGCAGCCTCTCCGGGACAGGGTGGTTCTTC.

This clonotype showed up many times. The rearrangement joins TRBV6-2 or TRBV6-3 to TRBJ1-5; D uncertain. The V end lost 0 bases, the J end lost 3 bases, and 6 bases lay between the germline ends. Germline CDR1 and CDR2: MNHEY and SVGEGT. The CDR3 length is 14 residues. DNA of the CDR3: TGTGCCAGCAGTTACTCGAATCCCAATCAGCCCCAGCATTTT. It is translated as CASSYSNPNQPQHF.